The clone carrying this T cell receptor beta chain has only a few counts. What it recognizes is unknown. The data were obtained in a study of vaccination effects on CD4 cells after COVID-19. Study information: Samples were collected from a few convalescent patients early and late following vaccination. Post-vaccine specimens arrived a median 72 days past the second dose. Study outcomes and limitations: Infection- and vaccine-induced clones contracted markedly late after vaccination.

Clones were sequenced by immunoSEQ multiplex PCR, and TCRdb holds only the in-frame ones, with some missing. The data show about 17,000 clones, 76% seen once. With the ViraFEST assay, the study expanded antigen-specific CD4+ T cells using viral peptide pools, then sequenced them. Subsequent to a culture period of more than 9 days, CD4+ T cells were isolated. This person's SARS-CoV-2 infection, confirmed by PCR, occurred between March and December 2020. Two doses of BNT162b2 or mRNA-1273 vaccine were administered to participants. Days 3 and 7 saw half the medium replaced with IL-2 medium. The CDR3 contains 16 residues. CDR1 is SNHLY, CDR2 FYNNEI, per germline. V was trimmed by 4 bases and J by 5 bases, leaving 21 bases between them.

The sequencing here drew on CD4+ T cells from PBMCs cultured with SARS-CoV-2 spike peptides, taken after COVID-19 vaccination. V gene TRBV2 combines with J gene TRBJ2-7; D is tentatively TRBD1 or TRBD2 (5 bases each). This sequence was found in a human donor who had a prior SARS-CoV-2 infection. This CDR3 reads CASSGAGEWARDEQYF. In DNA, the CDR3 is TGTGCCAGCAGTGGAGCCGGGGAGTGGGCCAGGGACGAGCAGTACTTC. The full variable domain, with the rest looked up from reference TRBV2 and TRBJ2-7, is EPEVTQTPSHQVTQMGQEVILRCVPISNHLYFYWYRQILGQKVEFLVSFYNNEISEKSEIFDDQFSVERPDGSNFTLKIRSTKLEDSAMYFCASSGAGEWARDEQYFGPGTRLTVT.